This T cell receptor (beta chain) appears in the sequencing data of a study of cytomegalovirus exposure and HLA in healthy donors (dated by TCRdb to about 2017). About the study as a whole: An earlier analysis of several hundred of the donors reported about 290 Gb of sequence data and more than 90 million unique TCR beta sequences from around 200 million T cells. An early release that covered some 640 HLA-typed donors contained 250 to 350 gigabases of sequencing data and tens of millions of unique TCR sequences. Of the 350 to 450 genotyped donors, 65% to 90% fell in the genetic ancestry cluster associated with self-reported Caucasian donors. The study was designed to test whether signatures of past pathogen exposure could be identified by cataloging public T cell receptors. Using immunosequencing, the study profiled T cell repertoires from 666 subjects and related those repertoires to cytomegalovirus serostatus. Besides the first cohort of roughly 660 subjects, a separate validation cohort made up of over 95 different subjects was used. High-throughput TCR immunosequencing, statistical association of individual TCRs with disease status, and machine learning were combined to predict cytomegalovirus infection status. A later analysis re-examined previously published TCR beta repertoires from about 700 donors and added high-resolution HLA genotyping to investigate patterns of TCR occurrence. Rather than using new phenotypic data, the later analysis identified candidate immune exposures from TCR beta sequences and from how often those sequences occurred across donors. To decide whether each TCR beta V gene segment behaved as functional or pseudogenic, an earlier analysis of approximately 590 of the donors relied on high-throughput TCR beta sequencing. Donor age, sex, ethnicity and CMV serostatus were compiled together with the repertoire data. Genome-wide SNP genotypes for about 65% of the 666 donors were used in a later genetic analysis, which treated that subset as a discovery cohort. Every repertoire in the discovery cohort had been generated on one and the same sequencing platform. Both class I and class II loci were covered by HLA typing, at four-digit resolution. Typing coverage varied by locus: about 620-630 donors for A, B, C, DRB1 and DQB1; approximately 560 for DQA1; about 600 for DPA1; about 450 for DPB1. Several DR-DQ haplotypes were handled as single units for association and clustering, since linkage in the cohort was strong. Among some 400 genotyped donors of the cohort, an average of around 240,000 unique TCR beta nucleotide sequences were sequenced per donor, about a sixth of them non-productive. Study-wide findings and limitations: In a later genetic analysis, fewer N-insertions in productive TCRs were reported among donors in an Asian-associated ancestry cluster than the roughly 640-donor mean. In a later analysis, TCR association rates were found to vary across HLA loci, with the most associated TCRs seen for DRB1 alleles and the fewest for HLA-C alleles. Assigning TCR associations to individual alleles was difficult when HLA alleles, especially DR and DQ, strongly co-occurred. Immune exposure information for the cohort was limited to CMV serostatus. Approximately 16 rarely observed V segments, including chromosome 9 orphons, were excluded from the earlier analysis of a few hundred of the donors because counts were too low. Compared with equally common non-associated chains, HLA-associated TCR beta chains in a later analysis were more clonally expanded and had lower generation probabilities. The classifier was reported to diagnose cytomegalovirus status with high specificity and sensitivity in both the original cohort and the validation cohort. The presence/absence analyses assumed that sequencing depth was roughly uniform across donors, and that assumption may not be true. A group of highly shared sequence variants was considered likely to be a technical artifact of the sequencing pipeline. This cohort had only TCR beta chains sequenced, and the lack of alpha or paired-chain data limited which features could be detected. In vitro tests confirmed that a few of the cytomegalovirus-associated TCR beta chains recognize cytomegalovirus antigens. In a later genetic analysis, a missense DCLRE1C variant was associated with V-gene and J-gene trimming of TCR beta chains, and the association was replicated in an independent cohort. Because HLA typing was unavailable for some donors at each locus, only the typed subset was used in association tests. A further reported finding was that TCR beta sequences accurately predicted the HLA-A and HLA-B alleles for most subjects in the first cohort. The authors suggested that the approach could potentially be generalized to other disease states and immunological phenotypes. Correlated functional status among segregating V segments might be attributable to linkage disequilibrium, but an unknown experimental factor could not be ruled out. In an earlier analysis of approximately 590 of the donors, most TCR beta V segments were observed in productive rearrangements about 87% or about 30% of the time, broadly matching IMGT annotations. In a later analysis, most CMV-associated TCR beta chains were found to appear HLA-restricted, with HLA associations seemingly driven largely by CMV exposure. Most TCR sequences were seen in very few donors, while some public TCRs were found in many individuals. According to a later analysis, parvovirus B19, influenza, CMV and Epstein-Barr virus appeared linked to several top co-occurrence clusters. Some IMGT-functional V segments, including TRBV6-2 and TRBV6-3, could not be told apart with the 87-base-pair reads, so those segments were excluded. The study listed over 150 TCR beta chains as associated with cytomegalovirus. Specific HLA alleles were associated with 15,000 to 20,000 TCR beta sequences at a false discovery rate of 0.05 in a later analysis.

Remarks on this clone: The clone's antigen remains unknown. Base qualities are not at hand, and no much larger clone is one base apart.

Libraries were constructed by the immunoSEQ multiplex PCR assay. A mixture of 60 forward primers for TCR Vbeta segments and 13 reverse primers for TCR Jbeta segments was used in the multiplex PCR. Amplification of the CDR3 region of rearranged TCR beta genes was performed with a multiplex PCR assay on genomic DNA. The Illumina HiSeq System was used to sequence the amplified TCR beta libraries as 87-base-pair reads. The study's own analysis went as follows. A later analysis counted tens of millions of unique TCR beta chains across the roughly 700 repertoires, and 10 million to 11 million of these chains were shared by at least two donors. A nearest-neighbor algorithm error-corrected the raw reads and collapsed the reads into unique sequences, merging closely related sequences to remove PCR and sequencing errors. Alignment of CDR3 sequences to IMGT reference sequences was used to assign V, D and J gene segments. For a sequence to be retained, a match of at least six nucleotides was required to both a V gene segment and a J gene segment. A rearrangement counted as productive if the CDR3 had no stop codons and remained in frame with V and J, and every other rearrangement counted as non-productive. Following IMGT convention, CDR3 was defined as the stretch from the second conserved V-encoded cysteine up to the conserved J-encoded phenylalanine. The earlier analysis of about 620 of the donors excluded sequences that lacked an unambiguous match to a single V gene segment. In an earlier analysis of around 590 of the donors, a V segment was called functional when productive rearrangements were above 56.7%, and segregating when the standard deviation between donors exceeded 5%. A statistical classification framework was built to diagnose cytomegalovirus status from the catalog of TCR beta chain sequences. In a later analysis, TCR nucleotide sequences were compared against IMGT/GENE-DB human TR gene sequences so that V and J genes could be assigned. In a later analysis, CDR3 sequences and most-parsimonious VDJ recombination scenarios were assigned using the TCRdist pipeline. In a later analysis, each TCR beta chain was defined by its CDR3 amino acid sequence together with its V-gene family, and reads lacking a unique V-gene family were excluded. A later analysis removed roughly 590 highly shared, low-generation-probability nucleotide sequences to deal with suspected cross-contamination and a sequencing artifact. In a later analysis, a clonal expansion index for each public chain was calculated from normalized within-repertoire ranks of inferred template counts. Generation probabilities in a later analysis came from a VDJ recombination model fitted to out-of-frame rearrangements, and those results were checked against IGoR. In a later analysis, hypergeometric tests were used to score TCR-TCR, TCR-HLA and TCR-CMV co-occurrence, with a repertoire-size bias correction applied to TCR pairs. In a later analysis, false discovery rates were estimated by permuting HLA or CMV assignments 20 times. In a later analysis, co-occurring TCRs were grouped using DBSCAN, and TCRdist sequence similarity was added for clustering within HLA-allele-positive subsets. Co-occurrence clustering excluded repertoires with fewer than 30,000 or more than 120,000 public chains, plus five with anomalous nucleotide sharing. TCRdb obtained this table from immuneACCESS and retained in-frame rearrangements with V and J assigned. These tables miss some clones; where compared with another copy, unresolved V genes account for less than half of the shortfall, and the remainder is unexplained. V, J and clone size derive from that table, while D and trimming were established from the DNA sequence. This sample gives over 150,000 clones in total; 77% of them show up just once. The ten largest clones take up 3.7% of the sample.

The cohort comprised some 680 healthy bone marrow donors. At the time of sampling, every cohort member was nominally healthy, though immune exposures that went unrecorded were likely present. The donor was CMV seropositive and was included in the group of 300 or so seropositive cohort members. A peripheral blood sample was collected from each donor, and TCR beta sequencing was performed on peripheral blood mononuclear cells. The Qiagen DNeasy Blood Extraction Kit was used to extract genomic DNA from the blood cell samples. Germline trimming: 5 bases from V, 0 bases from J; junction bases outside gene matches: 17. CDR1 and CDR2 (SGHVS, FQNEAQ) derive from the germline V gene. Taken from cysteine to phenylalanine, the CDR3 has 21 residues. Only CDR3 DNA remains: 63 bases, in frame from the first base.

The sample was PBMCs. The receptor chain draws on TRBV7-8 and TRBJ2-2; 11 junctional bases match TRBD2. The clonotype originates from a woman aged 60-75 years in good health and CMV-seropositive. The DNA reads as follows: TGTGCCAGCAGCCGGCGGGTAGCGGGGGGGGGAAGACCCCCGAACACCGGGGAGCTGTTTTTT. Its product reads: CASSRRVAGGGRPPNTGELFF.